The 10 T cell receptor beta chains in this list originate from one sample, sequenced in a study of T cells in Graves' hyperthyroidism and ophthalmopathy. The TCR beta CDR3 regions underwent amplification using RNA transcripts as the source. During a first-round RT-PCR of the TCR CDR3, the HTBI primer set was used. TCRdb independently ran MiXCR on the multiplex PCR reads; one entry per CDR3 protein. The repertoire holds nearly 600,000 distinct CDR3 sequences, with around 14% as singletons. Input material: blood. The receptors originated from a woman aged 30 to 39 with Graves' hyperthyroidism that later progressed to Graves' ophthalmopathy.

The CDR3 region is CASSLDRGGDTRDTEAFF. DNA for the CDR3: TGTGCCAGCAGCTTGGATAGGGGGGGGGACACTAGGGACACTGAAGCTTTCTTT. The V call is TRBV7-9, the J call TRBJ1-1, with D perhaps TRBD1 (6 bases). Germline loops: CDR1 SEHNR, CDR2 FQNEAQ (reference sequence). This CDR3 is 18 amino acids long. The V end was cut by 3 bases, the J end by 3 bases, with 23 bases between.

The genes are TRBV30 and TRBJ1-1; 8 bases fit TRBD1. This CDR3 has 11 residues. Germline assignment: CDR1 GTSNPN and CDR2 SVGIG (reference sequence). Unmatched junction bases numbered 2, after V lost 5 bases and J lost 6 bases. The CDR3 region has the DNA TGTGCCTGGGGACAGGGAGCTGAAGCTTTCTTT. This codes for CAWGQGAEAFF.

The chain is built from TRBV5-1 and TRBJ2-7, with 14 positions matching TRBD2. CDR3 length: 16 amino acids. Germline CDR1 reads SGHRS; CDR2 reads YFSETQ. The V segment lost 4 bases and the J segment 2 bases; nucleotides outside the gene matches: 5. The CDR3 is CASSTSGLAGAYEQYF. As DNA, the CDR3 is TGCGCCAGCAGCACCTCGGGACTAGCGGGGGCCTACGAGCAGTACTTC.

The chain employs TRBV20-1 and TRBJ2-1; 7 nucleotides line up with TRBD2. Trimming took 3 bases from V and 6 from J; bases not matched to a gene: 17. From germline, CDR1 is DFQATT and CDR2 SNEGSKA (reference sequence). The CDR3 totals 17 residues. In nucleotides, the CDR3 is TGCAGTGCTAGTCTAAGTGGCGGGGGACCCCTCTTCAATGAGCAGTTCTTC. Its translation is CSASLSGGGPLFNEQFF.

V gene TRBV6-5 combines with J gene TRBJ2-7, with 11 bases lining up with TRBD1. V lost 2 bases to trimming and J lost 2 bases; unmatched junction nucleotides: 5. CDR3 length: 16 residues. From germline, CDR1 is MNHEY and CDR2 SVGAGI. The CDR3 bases are TGTGCCAGCAGTTACGACCCGGACAGGGGGCCCTACGAGCAGTACTTC. As protein: CASSYDPDRGPYEQYF.

The V call is TRBV2, the J call TRBJ2-3, with unresolved D. V lost 8 bases, J lost 1 base, and 16 bases lay in between. CDR1 and CDR2 (germline): SNHLY, FYNNEI. CDR3 length equals 15 residues. CDR3 loop: CASQRSNFGTDTQYF. The CDR3 DNA is TGTGCCAGCCAACGTAGCAATTTTGGCACAGATACGCAGTATTTT.

The CDR3 spells CSVAGLKGGYEQYF. The CDR3 DNA reads TGCAGCGTTGCCGGACTAAAGGGTGGCTACGAGCAGTACTTC. The chain couples TRBV29-1 to TRBJ2-7, with D tentatively TRBD2 (6 bases). V was cut by 4 bases and J by 3 bases, with 16 bases left in between. The CDR3 extends over 14 amino acids. Germline-derived CDR1 and CDR2 are SQVTM and ANQGSEA.

This clonotype was counted many times. The chain combines TRBV3-1 with TRBJ1-4; the D is unclear. The V end was cut by 0 bases, the J end by 7 bases, with 6 bases between. Germline CDR1 and CDR2: LGHDT and YNNKEL (reference sequence). The CDR3 is 13 amino acids. The CDR3 DNA is TGTGCCAGCAGCCAAGATTGGGGTGAAAAACTGTTTTTT. Amino acid sequence: CASSQDWGEKLFF.

This clonotype has a count of ten or more. CDR3 sequence: CASSSWTEAFF. DNA for the CDR3: TGTGCCAGCAGTTCATGGACTGAAGCTTTCTTT. The chain joins TRBV12-3 or TRBV12-4 to TRBJ1-1; D remains ambiguous. Trimming pared 4 bases from V and 5 bases from J, leaving 5 bases between. This CDR3 has 11 amino acids.

This clonotype appeared many times. The rearrangement uses TRBV6-1 and TRBJ1-2; 8 bases fit TRBD1. Looked up from germline, CDR1 is MNHNS and CDR2 is SASEGT. The CDR3 is 12 amino acids. J was trimmed by 7 bases and V by 6 bases; bases with no gene match: 4. CDR3: CASRDRAVGYTF. The DNA for the CDR3 is TGTGCCAGCAGGGACAGGGCGGTTGGCTACACCTTC.